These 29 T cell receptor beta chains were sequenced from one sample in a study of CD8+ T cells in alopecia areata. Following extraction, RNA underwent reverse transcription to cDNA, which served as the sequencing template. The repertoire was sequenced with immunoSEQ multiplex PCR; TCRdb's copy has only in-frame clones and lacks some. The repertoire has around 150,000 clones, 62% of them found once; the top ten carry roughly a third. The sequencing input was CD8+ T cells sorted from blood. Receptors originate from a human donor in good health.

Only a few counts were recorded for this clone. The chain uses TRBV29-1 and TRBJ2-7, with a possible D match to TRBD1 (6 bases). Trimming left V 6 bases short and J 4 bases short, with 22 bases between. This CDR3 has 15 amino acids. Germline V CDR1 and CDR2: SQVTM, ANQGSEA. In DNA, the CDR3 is TGCAGCGTGGGAAGGAAAGGGGACACCCTTTACGAGCAGTACTTC. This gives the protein CSVGRKGDTLYEQYF.

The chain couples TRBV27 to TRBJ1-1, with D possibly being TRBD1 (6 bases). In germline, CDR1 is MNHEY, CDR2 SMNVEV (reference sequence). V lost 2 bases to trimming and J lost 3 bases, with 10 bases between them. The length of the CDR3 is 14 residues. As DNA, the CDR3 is TGTGCCAGCAGTTTAGTGGCAGGGGACACTGAAGCTTTCTTT. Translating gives CASSLVAGDTEAFF.

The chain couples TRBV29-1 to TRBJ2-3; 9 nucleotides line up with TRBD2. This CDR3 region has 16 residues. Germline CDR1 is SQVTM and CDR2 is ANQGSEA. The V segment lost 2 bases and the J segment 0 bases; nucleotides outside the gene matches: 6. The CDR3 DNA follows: TGCAGCGTTGAAAAGGTTACTAGCGGGAGCACAGATACGCAGTATTTT. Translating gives CSVEKVTSGSTDTQYF.

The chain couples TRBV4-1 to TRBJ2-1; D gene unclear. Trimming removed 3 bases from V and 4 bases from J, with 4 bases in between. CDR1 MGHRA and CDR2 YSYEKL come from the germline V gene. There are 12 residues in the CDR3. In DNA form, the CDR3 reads TGCGCCAGCAGCCAGGGATACAATGAGCAGTTCTTC. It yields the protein CASSQGYNEQFF.

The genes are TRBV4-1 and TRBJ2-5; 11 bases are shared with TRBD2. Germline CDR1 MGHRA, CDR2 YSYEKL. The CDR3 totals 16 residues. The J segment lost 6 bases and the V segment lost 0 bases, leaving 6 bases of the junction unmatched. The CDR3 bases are TGCGCCAGCAGCCAAGATCTAGCGGGAGGTAGCAAGACCCAGTACTTC. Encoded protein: CASSQDLAGGSKTQYF.

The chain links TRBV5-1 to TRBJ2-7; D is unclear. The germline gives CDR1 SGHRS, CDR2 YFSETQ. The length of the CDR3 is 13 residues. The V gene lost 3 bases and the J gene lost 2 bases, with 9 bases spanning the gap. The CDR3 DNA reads TGCGCCAGCAGCTCGGTTAGTCCCTACGAGCAGTACTTC. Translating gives CASSSVSPYEQYF. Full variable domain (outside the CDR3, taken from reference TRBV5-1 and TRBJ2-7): KAGVTQTPRYLIKTRGQQVTLSCSPISGHRSVSWYQQTPGQGLQFLFEYFSETQRNKGNFPGRFSGRQFSNSRSEMNVSTLELGDSALYLCASSSVSPYEQYFGPGTRLTVT.

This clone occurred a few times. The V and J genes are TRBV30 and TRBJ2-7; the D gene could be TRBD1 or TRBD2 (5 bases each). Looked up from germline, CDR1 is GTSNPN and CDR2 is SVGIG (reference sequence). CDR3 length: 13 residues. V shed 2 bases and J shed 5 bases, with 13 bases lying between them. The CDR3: CAWSSGRDHEQYF. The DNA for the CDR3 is TGTGCCTGGAGTAGTGGCAGGGACCACGAGCAGTACTTC.

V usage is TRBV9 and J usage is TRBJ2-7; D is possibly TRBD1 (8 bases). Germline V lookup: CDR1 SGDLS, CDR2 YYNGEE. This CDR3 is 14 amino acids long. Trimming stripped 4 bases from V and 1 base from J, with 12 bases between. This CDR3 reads CASSPQGGSYEQYF. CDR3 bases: TGTGCCAGCAGCCCACAGGGGGGGTCCTACGAGCAGTACTTC.

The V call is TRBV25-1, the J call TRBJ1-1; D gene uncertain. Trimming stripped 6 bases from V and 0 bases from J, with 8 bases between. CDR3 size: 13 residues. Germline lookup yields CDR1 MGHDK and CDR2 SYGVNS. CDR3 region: CASRQGLNTEAFF. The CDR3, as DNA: TGTGCCAGCAGGCAAGGATTGAACACTGAAGCTTTCTTT.

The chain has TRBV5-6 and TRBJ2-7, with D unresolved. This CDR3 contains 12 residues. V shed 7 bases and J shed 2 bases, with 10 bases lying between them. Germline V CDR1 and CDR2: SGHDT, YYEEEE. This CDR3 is CASSTPTYEQYF. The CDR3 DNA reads TGTGCCAGCTCCACCCCAACCTACGAGCAGTACTTC. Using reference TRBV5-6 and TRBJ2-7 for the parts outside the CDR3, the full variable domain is DAGVTQSPTHLIKTRGQQVTLRCSPKSGHDTVSWYQQALGQGPQFIFQYYEEEERQRGNFPDRFSGHQFPNYSSELNVNALLLGDSALYLCASSTPTYEQYFGPGTRLTVT.

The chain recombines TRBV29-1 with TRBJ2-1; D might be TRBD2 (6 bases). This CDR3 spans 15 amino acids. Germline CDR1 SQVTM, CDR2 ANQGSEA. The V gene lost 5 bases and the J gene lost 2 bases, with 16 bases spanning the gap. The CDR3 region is CSVIDSGVAYNEQFF. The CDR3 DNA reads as TGCAGCGTTATCGATAGCGGAGTGGCCTACAATGAGCAGTTCTTC.

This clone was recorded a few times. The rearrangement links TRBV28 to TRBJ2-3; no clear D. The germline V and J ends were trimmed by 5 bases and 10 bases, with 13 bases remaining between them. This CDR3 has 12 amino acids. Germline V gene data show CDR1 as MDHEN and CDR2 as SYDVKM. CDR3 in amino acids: CASSPRAAAQYF. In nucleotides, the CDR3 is TGTGCCAGCAGTCCCAGAGCCGCGGCGCAGTATTTT.

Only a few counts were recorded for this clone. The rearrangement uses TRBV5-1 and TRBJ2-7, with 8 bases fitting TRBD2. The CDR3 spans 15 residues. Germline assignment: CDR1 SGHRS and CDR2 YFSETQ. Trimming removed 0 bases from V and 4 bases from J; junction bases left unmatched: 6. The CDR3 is CASSLAAAGGYEQYF. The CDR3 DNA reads TGCGCCAGCAGCTTGGCCGCTGCGGGAGGTTACGAGCAGTACTTC. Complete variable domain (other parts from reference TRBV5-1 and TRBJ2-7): KAGVTQTPRYLIKTRGQQVTLSCSPISGHRSVSWYQQTPGQGLQFLFEYFSETQRNKGNFPGRFSGRQFSNSRSEMNVSTLELGDSALYLCASSLAAAGGYEQYFGPGTRLTVT.

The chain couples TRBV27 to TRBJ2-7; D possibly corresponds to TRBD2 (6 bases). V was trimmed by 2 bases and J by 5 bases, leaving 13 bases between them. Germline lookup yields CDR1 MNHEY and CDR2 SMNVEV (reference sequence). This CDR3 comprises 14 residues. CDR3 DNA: TGTGCCAGCAGTTTAGGCGGGATAGGGGACGAGCAGTACTTC. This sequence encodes CASSLGGIGDEQYF.

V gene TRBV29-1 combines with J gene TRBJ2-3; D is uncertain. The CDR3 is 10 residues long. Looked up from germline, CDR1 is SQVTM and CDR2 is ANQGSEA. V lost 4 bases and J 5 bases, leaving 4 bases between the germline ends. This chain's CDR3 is CSVGLDTQYF. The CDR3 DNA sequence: TGCAGCGTTGGGTTAGATACGCAGTATTTT.

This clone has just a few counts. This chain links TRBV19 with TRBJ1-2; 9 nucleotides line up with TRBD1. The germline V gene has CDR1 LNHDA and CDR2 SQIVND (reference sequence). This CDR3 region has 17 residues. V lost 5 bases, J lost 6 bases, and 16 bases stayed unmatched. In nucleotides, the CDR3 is TGTGCCAGTAGTCGAATCCGGGACAGGGAGAGGCTCGATGGCTACACCTTC. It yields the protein CASSRIRDRERLDGYTF.

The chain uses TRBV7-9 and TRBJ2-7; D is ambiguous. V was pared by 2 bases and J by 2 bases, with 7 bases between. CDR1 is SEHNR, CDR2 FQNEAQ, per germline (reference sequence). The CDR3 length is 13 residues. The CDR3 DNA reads TGTGCCAGCAGCTTATATCAGGCCTACGAGCAGTACTTC. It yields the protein CASSLYQAYEQYF.

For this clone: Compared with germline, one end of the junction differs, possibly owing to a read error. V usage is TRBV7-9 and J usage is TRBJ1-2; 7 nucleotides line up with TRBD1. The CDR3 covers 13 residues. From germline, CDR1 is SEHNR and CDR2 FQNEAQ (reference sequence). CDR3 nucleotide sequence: TGTACCAGCAGCTTAGGGACAGACAATGGCTACACCTTC. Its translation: CTSSLGTDNGYTF. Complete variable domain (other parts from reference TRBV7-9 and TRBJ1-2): DTGVSQNPRHKITKRGQNVTFRCDPISEHNRLYWYRQTLGQGPEFLTYFQNEAQLEKSRLLSDRFSAERPKGSFSTLEIQRTEQGDSAMYLCTSSLGTDNGYTFGSGTRLTVV.

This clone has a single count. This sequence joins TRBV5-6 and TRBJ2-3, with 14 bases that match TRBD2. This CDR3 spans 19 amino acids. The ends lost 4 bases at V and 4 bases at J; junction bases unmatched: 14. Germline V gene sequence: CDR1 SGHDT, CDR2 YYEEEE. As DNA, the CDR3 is TGTGCCAGCAGCCCCCCAAGACTAGCGGGAGGGCCGTATGCAGATACGCAGTATTTT. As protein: CASSPPRLAGGPYADTQYF.

The CDR3 sequence is CSAGLAKYEQYF. DNA for the CDR3: TGCAGCGCGGGACTAGCTAAGTACGAGCAGTACTTC. This sequence joins TRBV29-1 and TRBJ2-7; 9 bases align to TRBD2. The junction had 5 bases not matched to a gene; V was cut back by 7 bases and J by 4 bases. The germline V gene has CDR1 SQVTM and CDR2 ANQGSEA. The CDR3 length is 12 residues.

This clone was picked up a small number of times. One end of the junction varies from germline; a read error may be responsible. The CDR3 DNA sequence: TGTGCCAGCAGCTTACCCCGGGTGGACCATTACGAGCAGCACTTC. It codes for CASSLPRVDHYEQHF. The genes are TRBV7-9 and TRBJ2-7; D gene uncertain. Germline-derived CDR1 and CDR2 are SEHNR and FQNEAQ (reference sequence). CDR3 length: 15 residues.

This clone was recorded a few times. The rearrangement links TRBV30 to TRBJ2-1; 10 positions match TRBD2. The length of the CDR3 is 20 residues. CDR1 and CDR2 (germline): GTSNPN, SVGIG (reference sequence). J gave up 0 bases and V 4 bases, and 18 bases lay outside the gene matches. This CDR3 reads CAWIRASGSGYHRSYNEQFF. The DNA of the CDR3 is TGTGCCTGGATCCGGGCTAGCGGGAGTGGCTACCATCGCTCCTACAATGAGCAGTTCTTC.

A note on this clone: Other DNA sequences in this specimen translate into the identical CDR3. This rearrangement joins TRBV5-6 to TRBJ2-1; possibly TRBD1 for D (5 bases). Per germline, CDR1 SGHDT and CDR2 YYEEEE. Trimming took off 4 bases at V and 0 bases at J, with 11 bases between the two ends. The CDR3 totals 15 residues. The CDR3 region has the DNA TGTGCCAGCAGCCCGGACACGAGCTCCTACAATGAGCAGTTCTTC. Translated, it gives CASSPDTSSYNEQFF.

Here the CDR3 reads CASTVQEGYTF. CDR3 in DNA: TGTGCCAGCACTGTTCAGGAAGGCTACACCTTC. This chain connects TRBV10-3 to TRBJ1-2, with no clear D. CDR3 length equals 11 residues. Deletions cut 10 bases from V and 8 bases from J, with 14 bases between. CDR1 is ENHRY and CDR2 is SYGVKD in the germline V gene.

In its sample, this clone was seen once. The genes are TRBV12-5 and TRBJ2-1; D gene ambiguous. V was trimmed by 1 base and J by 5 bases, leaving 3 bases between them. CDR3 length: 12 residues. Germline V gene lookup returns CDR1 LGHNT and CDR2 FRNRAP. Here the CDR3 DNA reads TGTGCTAGTGGTTTGGCTGACAATGAGCAGTTCTTC. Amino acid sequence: CASGLADNEQFF.

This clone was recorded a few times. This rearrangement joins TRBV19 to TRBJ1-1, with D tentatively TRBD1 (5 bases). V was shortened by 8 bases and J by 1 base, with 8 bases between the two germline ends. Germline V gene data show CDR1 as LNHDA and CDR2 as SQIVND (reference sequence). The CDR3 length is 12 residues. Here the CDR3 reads CASSGTNTEAFF. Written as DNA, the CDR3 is TGTGCCAGTTCAGGGACGAACACTGAAGCTTTCTTT. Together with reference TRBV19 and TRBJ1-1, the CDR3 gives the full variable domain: DGGITQSPKYLFRKEGQNVTLSCEQNLNHDAMYWYRQDPGQGLRLIYYSQIVNDFQKGDIAEGYSVSREKKESFPLTVTSAQKNPTAFYLCASSGTNTEAFFGQGTRLTVV.

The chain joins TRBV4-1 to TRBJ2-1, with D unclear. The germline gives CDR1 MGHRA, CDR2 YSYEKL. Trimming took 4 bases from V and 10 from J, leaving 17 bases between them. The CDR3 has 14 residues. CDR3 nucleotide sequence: TGCGCCAGCAGCCCCTCTCCACTTGATCGAGAGCAGTTCTTC. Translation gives CASSPSPLDREQFF.

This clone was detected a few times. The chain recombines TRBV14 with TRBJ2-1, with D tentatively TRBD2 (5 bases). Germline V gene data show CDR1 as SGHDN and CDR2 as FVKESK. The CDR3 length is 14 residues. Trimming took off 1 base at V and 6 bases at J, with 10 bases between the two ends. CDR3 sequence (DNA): TGTGCCAGCAGCCAAGTATCAGCGGTCAATGAGCAGTTCTTC. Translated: CASSQVSAVNEQFF.

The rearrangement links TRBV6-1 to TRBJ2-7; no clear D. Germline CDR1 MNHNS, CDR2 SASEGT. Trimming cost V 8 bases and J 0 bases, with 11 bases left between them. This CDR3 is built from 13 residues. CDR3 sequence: CASAESSSYEQYF. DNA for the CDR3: TGTGCCAGCGCCGAAAGCAGCTCCTACGAGCAGTACTTC.